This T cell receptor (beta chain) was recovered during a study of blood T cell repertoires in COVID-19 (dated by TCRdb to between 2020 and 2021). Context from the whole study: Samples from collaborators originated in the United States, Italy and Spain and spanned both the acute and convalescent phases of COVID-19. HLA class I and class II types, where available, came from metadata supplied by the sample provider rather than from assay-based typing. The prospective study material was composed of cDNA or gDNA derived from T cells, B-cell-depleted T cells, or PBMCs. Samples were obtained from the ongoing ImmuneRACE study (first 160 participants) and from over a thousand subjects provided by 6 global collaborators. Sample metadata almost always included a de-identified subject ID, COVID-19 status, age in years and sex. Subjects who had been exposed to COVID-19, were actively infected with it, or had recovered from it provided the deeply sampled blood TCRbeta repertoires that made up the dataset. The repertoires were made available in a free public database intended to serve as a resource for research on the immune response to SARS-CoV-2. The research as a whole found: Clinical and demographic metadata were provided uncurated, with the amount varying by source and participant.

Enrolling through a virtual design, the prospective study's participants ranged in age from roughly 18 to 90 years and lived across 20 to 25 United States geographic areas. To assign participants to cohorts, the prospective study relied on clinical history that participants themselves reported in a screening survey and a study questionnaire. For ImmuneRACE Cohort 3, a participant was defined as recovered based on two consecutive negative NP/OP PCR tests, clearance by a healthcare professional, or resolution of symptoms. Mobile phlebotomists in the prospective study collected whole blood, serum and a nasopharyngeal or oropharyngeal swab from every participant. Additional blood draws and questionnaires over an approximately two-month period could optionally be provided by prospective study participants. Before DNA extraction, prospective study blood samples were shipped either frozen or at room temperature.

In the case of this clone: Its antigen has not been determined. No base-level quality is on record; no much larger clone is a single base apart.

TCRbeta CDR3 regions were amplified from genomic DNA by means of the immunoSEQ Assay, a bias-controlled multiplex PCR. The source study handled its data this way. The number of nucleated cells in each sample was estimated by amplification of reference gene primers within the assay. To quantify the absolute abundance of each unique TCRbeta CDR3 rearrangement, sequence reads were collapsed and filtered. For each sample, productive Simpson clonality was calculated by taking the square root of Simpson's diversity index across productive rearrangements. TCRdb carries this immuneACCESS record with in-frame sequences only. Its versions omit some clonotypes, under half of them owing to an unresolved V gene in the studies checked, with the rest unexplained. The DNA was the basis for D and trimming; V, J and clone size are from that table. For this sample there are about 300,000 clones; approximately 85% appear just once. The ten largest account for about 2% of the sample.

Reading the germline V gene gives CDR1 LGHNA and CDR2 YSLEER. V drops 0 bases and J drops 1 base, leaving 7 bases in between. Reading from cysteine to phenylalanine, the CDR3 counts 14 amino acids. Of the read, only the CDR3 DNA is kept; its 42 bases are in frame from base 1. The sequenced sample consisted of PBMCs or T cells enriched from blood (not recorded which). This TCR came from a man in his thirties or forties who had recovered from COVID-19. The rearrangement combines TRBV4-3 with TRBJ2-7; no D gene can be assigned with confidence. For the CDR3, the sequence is CASSQDYSSYEQYF. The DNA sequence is TGCGCCAGCAGCCAAGATTACAGTTCCTACGAGCAGTACTTC.